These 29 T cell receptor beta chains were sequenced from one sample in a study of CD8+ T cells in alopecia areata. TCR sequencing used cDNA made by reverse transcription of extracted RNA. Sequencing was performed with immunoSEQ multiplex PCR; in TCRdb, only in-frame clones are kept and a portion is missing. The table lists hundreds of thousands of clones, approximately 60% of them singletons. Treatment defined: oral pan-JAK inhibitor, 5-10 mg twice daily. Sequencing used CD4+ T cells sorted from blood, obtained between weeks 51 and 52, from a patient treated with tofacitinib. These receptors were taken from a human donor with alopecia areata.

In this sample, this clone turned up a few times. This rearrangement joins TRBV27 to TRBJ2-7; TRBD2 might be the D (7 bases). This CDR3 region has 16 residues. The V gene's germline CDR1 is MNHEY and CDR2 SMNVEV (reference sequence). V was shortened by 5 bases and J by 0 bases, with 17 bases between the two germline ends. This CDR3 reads CASSRAGASGSYEQYF. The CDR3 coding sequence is TGTGCCAGCAGTCGAGCAGGGGCTAGCGGCTCCTACGAGCAGTACTTC.

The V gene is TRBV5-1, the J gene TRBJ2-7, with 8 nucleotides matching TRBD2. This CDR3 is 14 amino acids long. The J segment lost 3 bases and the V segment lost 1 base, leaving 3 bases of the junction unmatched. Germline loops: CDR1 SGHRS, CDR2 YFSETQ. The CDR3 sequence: CASSLIAGLYEQYF. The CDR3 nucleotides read TGCGCCAGCAGCTTGATAGCGGGACTCTACGAGCAGTACTTC.

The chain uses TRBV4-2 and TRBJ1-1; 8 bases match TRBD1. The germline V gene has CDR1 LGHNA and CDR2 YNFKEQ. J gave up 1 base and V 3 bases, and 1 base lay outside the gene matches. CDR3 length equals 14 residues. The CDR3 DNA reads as TGTGCCAGCAGCCACGGGACAGGGAACACTGAAGCTTTCTTT. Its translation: CASSHGTGNTEAFF.

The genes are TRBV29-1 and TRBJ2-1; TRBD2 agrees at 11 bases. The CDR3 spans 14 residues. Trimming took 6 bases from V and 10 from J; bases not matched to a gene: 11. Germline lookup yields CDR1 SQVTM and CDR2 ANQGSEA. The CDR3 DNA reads TGCAGCGTATCGACTAGCGGGAATACTGGCGAGCAGTTCTTC. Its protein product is CSVSTSGNTGEQFF.

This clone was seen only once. CDR3 residues: CASSSDPSYEQYF. CDR3 in DNA: TGCGCCAGCAGCTCAGATCCATCCTACGAGCAGTACTTC. The V gene is TRBV5-1, the J gene TRBJ2-7; the D is unclear. Trimming shortened V by 3 bases and J by 1 base, and 8 bases separated the two germline ends. The CDR3 is 13 amino acids. Germline loops: CDR1 SGHRS, CDR2 YFSETQ. The full variable domain, in which reference TRBV5-1 and TRBJ2-7 provide the parts outside the CDR3, is KAGVTQTPRYLIKTRGQQVTLSCSPISGHRSVSWYQQTPGQGLQFLFEYFSETQRNKGNFPGRFSGRQFSNSRSEMNVSTLELGDSALYLCASSSDPSYEQYFGPGTRLTVT.

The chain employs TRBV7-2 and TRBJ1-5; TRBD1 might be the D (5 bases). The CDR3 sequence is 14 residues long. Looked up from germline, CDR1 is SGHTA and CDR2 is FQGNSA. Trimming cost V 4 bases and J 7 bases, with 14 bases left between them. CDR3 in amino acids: CASSSNRREQPQHF. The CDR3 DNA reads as TGTGCCAGCAGCTCGAACAGGAGAGAGCAGCCCCAGCATTTT.

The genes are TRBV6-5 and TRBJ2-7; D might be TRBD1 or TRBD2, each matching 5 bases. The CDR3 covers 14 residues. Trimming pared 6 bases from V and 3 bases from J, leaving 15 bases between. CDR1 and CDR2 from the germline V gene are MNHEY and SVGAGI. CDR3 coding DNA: TGTGCCAGCAGGTCCCTCGGGACGGTCTACGAGCAGTACTTC. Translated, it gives CASRSLGTVYEQYF.

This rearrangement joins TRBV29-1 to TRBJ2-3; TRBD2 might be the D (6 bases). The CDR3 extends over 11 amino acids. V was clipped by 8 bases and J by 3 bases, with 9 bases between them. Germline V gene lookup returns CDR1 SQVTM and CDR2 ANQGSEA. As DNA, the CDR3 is TGCAGCTGGGGGGTTACAGATACGCAGTATTTT. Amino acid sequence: CSWGVTDTQYF.

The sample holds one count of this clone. CDR3 protein: CSVAGGGKFYEQYF. CDR3 nucleotides: TGCAGCGTTGCGGGGGGAGGGAAGTTCTACGAGCAGTACTTC. V and J are TRBV29-1 and TRBJ2-7; TRBD2 aligns across 7 bases. V lost 4 bases to trimming and J lost 3 bases; unmatched junction nucleotides: 9. The CDR3 totals 14 residues. Germline-derived CDR1 and CDR2 are SQVTM and ANQGSEA.

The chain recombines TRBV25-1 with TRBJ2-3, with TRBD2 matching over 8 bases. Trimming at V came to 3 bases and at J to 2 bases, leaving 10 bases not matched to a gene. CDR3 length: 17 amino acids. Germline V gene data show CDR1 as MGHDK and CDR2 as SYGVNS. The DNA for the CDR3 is TGTGCCAGCAGTGACCCCCCATTAGCGGGGTACACAGATACGCAGTATTTT. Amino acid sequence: CASSDPPLAGYTDTQYF.

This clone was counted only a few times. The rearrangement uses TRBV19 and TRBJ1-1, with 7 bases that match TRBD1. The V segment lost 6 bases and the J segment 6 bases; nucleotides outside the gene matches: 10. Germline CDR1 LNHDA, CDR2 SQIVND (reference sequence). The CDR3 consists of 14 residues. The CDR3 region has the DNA TGTGCCAGTAGGGGAGACAGGGTGAAGGCTGAAGCTTTCTTT. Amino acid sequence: CASRGDRVKAEAFF.

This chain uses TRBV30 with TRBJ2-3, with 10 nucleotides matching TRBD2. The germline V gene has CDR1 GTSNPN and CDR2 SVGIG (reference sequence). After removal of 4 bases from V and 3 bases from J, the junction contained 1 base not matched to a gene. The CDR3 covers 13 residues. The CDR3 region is CAWKLAGTDTQYF. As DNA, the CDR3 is TGTGCCTGGAAACTAGCGGGAACAGATACGCAGTATTTT.

The CDR3 DNA reads TGCAGCGTTGTGAAAGGGGGCTATGAGCAGTTCTTC. This sequence encodes CSVVKGGYEQFF. This sequence joins TRBV29-1 and TRBJ2-1; 7 bases are shared with TRBD1. The CDR3 loop spans 12 amino acids. J was trimmed by 8 bases and V by 4 bases; bases with no gene match: 5. The germline V gene has CDR1 SQVTM and CDR2 ANQGSEA.

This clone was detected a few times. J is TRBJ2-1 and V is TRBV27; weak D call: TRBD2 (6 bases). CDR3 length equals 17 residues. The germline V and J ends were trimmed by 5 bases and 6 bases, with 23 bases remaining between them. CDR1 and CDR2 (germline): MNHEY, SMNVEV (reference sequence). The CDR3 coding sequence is TGTGCCAGCAGTCCCGTTTGGTACGGGGGTGGTGGCAATGAGCAGTTCTTC. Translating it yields CASSPVWYGGGGNEQFF.

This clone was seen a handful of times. The CDR3, as DNA: TGTGCCAGCAGCTTGGGGCTTTCGGCGGGGCAAGAGACCCAGTACTTC. Amino acids: CASSLGLSAGQETQYF. The chain employs TRBV5-4 and TRBJ2-5; TRBD2 is a possible D gene (6 bases). The CDR3 runs to 16 residues. The V end was cut by 0 bases, the J end by 2 bases, with 14 bases between. Germline CDR1 reads SGHNT; CDR2 reads YYREEE (reference sequence).

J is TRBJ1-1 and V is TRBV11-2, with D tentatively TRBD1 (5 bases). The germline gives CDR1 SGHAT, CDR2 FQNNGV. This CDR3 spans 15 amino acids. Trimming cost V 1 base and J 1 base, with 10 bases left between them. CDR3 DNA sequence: TGTGCCAGCAGCTTAGTTGGGGGAGCGAACACTGAAGCTTTCTTT. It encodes CASSLVGGANTEAFF.

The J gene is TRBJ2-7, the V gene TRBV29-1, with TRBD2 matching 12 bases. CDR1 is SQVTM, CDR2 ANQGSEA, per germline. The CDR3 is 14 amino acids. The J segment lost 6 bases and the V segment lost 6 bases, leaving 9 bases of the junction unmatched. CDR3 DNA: TGCAGCGTCGGACTAGCGGGGCTGTGGGGCGAGCAGTACTTC. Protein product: CSVGLAGLWGEQYF.

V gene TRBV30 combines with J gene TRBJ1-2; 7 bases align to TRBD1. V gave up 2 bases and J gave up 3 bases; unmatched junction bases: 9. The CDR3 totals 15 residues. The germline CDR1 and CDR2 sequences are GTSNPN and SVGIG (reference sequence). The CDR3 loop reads CAWSRRGPSHYGYTF. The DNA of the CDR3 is TGTGCCTGGAGTAGGAGGGGGCCCTCGCACTATGGCTACACCTTC.

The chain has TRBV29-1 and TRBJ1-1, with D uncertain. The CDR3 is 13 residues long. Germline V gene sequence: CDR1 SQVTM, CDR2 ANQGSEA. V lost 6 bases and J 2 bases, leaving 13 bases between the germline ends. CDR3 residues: CSVRLQTNTEAFF. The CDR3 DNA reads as TGCAGCGTGCGTCTGCAGACTAACACTGAAGCTTTCTTT. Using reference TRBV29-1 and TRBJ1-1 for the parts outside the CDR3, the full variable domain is SAVISQKPSRDICQRGTSLTIQCQVDSQVTMMFWYRQQPGQSLTLIATANQGSEATYESGFVIDKFPISRPNLTFSTLTVSNMSPEDSSIYLCSVRLQTNTEAFFGQGTRLTVV.

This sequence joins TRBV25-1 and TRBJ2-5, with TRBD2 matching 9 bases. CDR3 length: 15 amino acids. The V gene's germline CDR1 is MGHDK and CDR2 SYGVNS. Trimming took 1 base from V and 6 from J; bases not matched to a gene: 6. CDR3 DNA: TGTGCCAGCAGTGAATGGAATAGCGGGGGAAAGACCCAGTACTTC. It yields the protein CASSEWNSGGKTQYF.

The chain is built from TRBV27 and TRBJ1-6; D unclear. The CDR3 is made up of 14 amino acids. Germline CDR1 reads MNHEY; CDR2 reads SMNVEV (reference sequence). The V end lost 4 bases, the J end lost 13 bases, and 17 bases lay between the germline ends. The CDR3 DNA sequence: TGTGCCAGCAGTTCGGCCATCCTCGCTCCCCCCCTCCACTTT. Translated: CASSSAILAPPLHF.

CDR3 sequence (DNA): TGTGCCAGCAGTTTAGGTCAGGGAGGGGCTGAAGCTTTCTTT. This gives the protein CASSLGQGGAEAFF. The chain joins TRBV27 to TRBJ1-1; weak D call: TRBD1 (5 bases). CDR3 length: 14 amino acids. V lost 2 bases and J 6 bases, leaving 13 bases between the germline ends. Germline assignment: CDR1 MNHEY and CDR2 SMNVEV (reference sequence).

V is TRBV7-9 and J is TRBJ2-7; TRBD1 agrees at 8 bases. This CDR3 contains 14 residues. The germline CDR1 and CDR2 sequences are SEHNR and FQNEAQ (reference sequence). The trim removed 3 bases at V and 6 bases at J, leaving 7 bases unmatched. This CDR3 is CASSFQGAPLEQYF. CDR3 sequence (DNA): TGTGCCAGCAGCTTTCAGGGGGCTCCCCTCGAGCAGTACTTC. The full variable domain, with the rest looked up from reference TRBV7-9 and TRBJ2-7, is DTGVSQNPRHKITKRGQNVTFRCDPISEHNRLYWYRQTLGQGPEFLTYFQNEAQLEKSRLLSDRFSAERPKGSFSTLEIQRTEQGDSAMYLCASSFQGAPLEQYFGPGTRLTVT.

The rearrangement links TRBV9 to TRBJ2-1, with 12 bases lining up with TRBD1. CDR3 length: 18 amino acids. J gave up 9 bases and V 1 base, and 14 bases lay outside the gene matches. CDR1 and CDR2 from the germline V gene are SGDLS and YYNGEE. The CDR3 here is CASSVTPSGDRGRSEQFF. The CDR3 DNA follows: TGTGCCAGCAGCGTAACCCCGAGCGGGGACAGGGGGCGGAGTGAGCAGTTCTTC. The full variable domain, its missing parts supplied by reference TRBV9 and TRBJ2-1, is DSGVTQTPKHLITATGQRVTLRCSPRSGDLSVYWYQQSLDQGLQFLIQYYNGEERAKGNILERFSAQQFPDLHSELNLSSLELGDSALYFCASSVTPSGDRGRSEQFFGPGTRLTVL.

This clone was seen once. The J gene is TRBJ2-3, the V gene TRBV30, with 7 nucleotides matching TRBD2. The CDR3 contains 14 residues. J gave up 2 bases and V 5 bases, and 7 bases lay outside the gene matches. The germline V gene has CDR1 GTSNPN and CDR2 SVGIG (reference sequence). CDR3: CAWAIGTNTDTQYF. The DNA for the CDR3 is TGTGCCTGGGCTATCGGGACTAACACAGATACGCAGTATTTT.

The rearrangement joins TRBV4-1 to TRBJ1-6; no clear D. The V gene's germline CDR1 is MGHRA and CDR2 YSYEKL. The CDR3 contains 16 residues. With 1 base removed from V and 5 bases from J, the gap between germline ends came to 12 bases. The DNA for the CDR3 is TGCGCCAGCAGCCAAGTCTGGGAAGCTCATAATTCACCCCTCCACTTT. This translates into CASSQVWEAHNSPLHF.

CDR3 loop: CATSRASGGLGTQYF. In nucleotides, the CDR3 is TGTGCCACCAGCAGAGCTAGCGGGGGGCTCGGGACCCAGTACTTC. The J gene is TRBJ2-5, the V gene TRBV15; 11 bases map to TRBD2. Germline lookup yields CDR1 LNHNV and CDR2 YYDKDF (reference sequence). Losses at the gene ends were 1 base for V and 7 bases for J; bases not matched to a gene: 5. The CDR3 consists of 15 residues. The full variable domain, in which reference TRBV15 and TRBJ2-5 provide the parts outside the CDR3, is DAMVIQNPRYQVTQFGKPVTLSCSQTLNHNVMYWYQQKSSQAPKLLFHYYDKDFNNEADTPDNFQSRRPNTSFCFLDIRSPGLGDTAMYLCATSRASGGLGTQYFGPGTRLLVL.

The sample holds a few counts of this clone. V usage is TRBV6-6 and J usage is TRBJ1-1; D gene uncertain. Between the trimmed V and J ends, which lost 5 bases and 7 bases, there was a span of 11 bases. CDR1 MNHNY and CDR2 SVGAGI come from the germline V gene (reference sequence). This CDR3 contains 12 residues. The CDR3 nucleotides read TGTGCCAGCAGTCGCACAGCGAATGAAGCTTTCTTT. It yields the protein CASSRTANEAFF.

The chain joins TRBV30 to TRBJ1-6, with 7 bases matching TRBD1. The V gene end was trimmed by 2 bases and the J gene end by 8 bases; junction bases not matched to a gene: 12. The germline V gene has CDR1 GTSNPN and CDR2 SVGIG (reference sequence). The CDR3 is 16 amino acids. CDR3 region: CAWSMAGGRWDSPLHF. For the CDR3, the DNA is TGTGCCTGGAGTATGGCAGGGGGGAGATGGGATTCACCCCTCCACTTT.